This paragraph reports one T cell receptor (beta chain). Antigen: not known. This sample was taken from a study of shared clonotypes between healthy human individuals. Original handling: Quality scores were absent from the junction-only immunoSEQ sequences, so filtering differed. Generated by immunoSEQ multiplex PCR, the TCRdb table keeps only in-frame clones and is missing some. That table is the source of V, J and clone size, and D and trimming were worked out from the DNA. The sample includes fewer than 1.6 million clones, about 98.5% of them seen just once. There were only Caucasian adults among the donors, and all lived in Nashville, Tennessee. Study-level points and caveats: Donors were few, which limited the genetic and exposure-history diversity represented. An expected dependence of interdonor clonotype sharing on sequencing depth was noted.

The CDR3 length is 15 residues. The germline CDR1 and CDR2 sequences are KGHSH and LQKENI. V lost 3 bases and J lost 0, with 9 bases in between. The TCR sequence derives from a man aged 25-45 years in good health. The gene calls are TRBV18 and TRBJ1-3; D not resolved. Sequenced material: naive CD4+ T cells sorted from blood. Subset here: CD45RA+ positively selected. The CDR3 is CASSPESTSGNTIYF. CDR3 nucleotides: TGTGCCAGCTCACCCGAAAGCACCTCTGGAAACACCATATATTTT.